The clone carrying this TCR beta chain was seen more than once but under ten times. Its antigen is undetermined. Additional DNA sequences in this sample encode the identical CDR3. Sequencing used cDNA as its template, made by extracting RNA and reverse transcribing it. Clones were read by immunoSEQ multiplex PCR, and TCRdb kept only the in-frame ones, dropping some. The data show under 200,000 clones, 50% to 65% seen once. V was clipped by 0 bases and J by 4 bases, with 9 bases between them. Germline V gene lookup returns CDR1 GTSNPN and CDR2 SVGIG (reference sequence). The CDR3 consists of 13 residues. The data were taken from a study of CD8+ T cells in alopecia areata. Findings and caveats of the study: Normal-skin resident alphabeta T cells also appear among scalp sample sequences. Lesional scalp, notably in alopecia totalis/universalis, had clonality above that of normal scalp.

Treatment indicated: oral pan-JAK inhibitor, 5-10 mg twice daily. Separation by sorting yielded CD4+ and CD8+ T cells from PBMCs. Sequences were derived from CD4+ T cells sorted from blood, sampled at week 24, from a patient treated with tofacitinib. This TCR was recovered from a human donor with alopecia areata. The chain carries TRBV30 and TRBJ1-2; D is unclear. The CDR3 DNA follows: TGTGCCTGGAGTGTTGGGCCGATCTATGGCTACACCTTC. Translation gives CAWSVGPIYGYTF.